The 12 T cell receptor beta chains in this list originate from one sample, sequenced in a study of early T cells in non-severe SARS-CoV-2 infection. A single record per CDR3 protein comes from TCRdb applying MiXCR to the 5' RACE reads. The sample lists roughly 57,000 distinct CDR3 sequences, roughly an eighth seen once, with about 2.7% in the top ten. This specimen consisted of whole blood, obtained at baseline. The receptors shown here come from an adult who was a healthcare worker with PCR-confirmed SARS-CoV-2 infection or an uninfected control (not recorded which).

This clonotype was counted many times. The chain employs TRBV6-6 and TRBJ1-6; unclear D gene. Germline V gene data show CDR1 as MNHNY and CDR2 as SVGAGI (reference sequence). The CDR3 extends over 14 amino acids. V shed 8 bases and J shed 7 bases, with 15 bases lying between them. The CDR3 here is CASLKDLANSPLHF. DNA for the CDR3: TGTGCCAGCCTGAAGGACCTGGCAAATTCACCCCTCCACTTT.

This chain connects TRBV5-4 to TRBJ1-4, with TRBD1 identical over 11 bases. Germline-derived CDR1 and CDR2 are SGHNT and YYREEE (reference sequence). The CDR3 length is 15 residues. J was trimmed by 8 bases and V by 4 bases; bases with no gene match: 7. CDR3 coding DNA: TGTGCCAGCAGCACTGGACAGGGGGCGAGGGAAAAACTGTTTTTT. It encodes CASSTGQGAREKLFF.

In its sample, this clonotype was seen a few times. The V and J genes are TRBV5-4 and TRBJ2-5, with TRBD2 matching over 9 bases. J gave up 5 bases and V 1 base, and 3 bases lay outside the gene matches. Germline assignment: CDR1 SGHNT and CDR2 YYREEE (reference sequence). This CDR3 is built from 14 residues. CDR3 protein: CASSLKREAETQYF. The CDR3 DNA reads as TGTGCCAGCAGCTTGAAGCGGGAGGCGGAGACCCAGTACTTC.

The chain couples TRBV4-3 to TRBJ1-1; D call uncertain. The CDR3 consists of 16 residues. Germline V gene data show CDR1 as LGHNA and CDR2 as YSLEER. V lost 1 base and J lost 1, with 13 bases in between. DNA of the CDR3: TGCGCCAGCAGCCAAGTATCCCGCAGTCCGAACACTGAAGCTTTCTTT. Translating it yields CASSQVSRSPNTEAFF.

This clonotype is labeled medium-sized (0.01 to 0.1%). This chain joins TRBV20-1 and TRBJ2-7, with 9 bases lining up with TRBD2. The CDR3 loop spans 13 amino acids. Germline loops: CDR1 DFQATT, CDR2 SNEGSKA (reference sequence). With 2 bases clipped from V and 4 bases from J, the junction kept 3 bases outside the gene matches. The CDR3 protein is CSARLAGEYEQYF. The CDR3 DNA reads TGCAGTGCTAGATTAGCGGGAGAGTACGAGCAGTACTTC.

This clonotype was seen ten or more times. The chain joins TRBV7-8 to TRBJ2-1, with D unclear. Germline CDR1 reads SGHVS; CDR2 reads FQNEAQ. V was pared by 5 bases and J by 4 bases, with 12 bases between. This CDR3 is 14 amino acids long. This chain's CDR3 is CASSLTRTYNEQFF. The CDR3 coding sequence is TGTGCCAGCAGCCTAACAAGAACTTACAATGAGCAGTTCTTC. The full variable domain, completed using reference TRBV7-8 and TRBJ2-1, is GAGVSQSPRYKVAKRGQDVALRCDPISGHVSLFWYQQALGQGPEFLTYFQNEAQLDKSGLPSDRFFAERPEGSVSTLKIQRTQQEDSAVYLCASSLTRTYNEQFFGPGTRLTVL.

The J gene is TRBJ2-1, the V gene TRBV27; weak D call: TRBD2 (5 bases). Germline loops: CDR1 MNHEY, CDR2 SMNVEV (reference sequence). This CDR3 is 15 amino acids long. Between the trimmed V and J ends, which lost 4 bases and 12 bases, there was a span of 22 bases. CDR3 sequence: CASSSTLRPWAGQFF. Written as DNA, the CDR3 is TGTGCCAGCAGTTCGACTCTTAGACCGTGGGCGGGGCAGTTCTTC.

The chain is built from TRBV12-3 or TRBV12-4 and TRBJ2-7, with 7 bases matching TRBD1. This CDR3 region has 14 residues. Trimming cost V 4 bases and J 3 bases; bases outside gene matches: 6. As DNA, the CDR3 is TGTGCCAGCAGTTACGGGACAGCATTCTACGAGCAGTACTTC. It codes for CASSYGTAFYEQYF.

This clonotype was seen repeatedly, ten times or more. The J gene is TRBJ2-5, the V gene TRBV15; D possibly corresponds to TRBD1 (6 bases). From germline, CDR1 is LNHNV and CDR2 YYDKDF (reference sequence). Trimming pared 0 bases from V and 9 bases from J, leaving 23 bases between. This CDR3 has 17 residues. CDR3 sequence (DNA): TGTGCCACCAGCAGAGATCTCTCAGGGGCGAGATTGGGGGCCCAGTACTTC. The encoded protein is CATSRDLSGARLGAQYF.

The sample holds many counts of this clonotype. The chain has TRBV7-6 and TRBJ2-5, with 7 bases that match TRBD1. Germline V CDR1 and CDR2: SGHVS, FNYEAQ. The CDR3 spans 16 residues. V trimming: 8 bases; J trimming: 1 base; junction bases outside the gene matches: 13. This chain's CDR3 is CASSKAQAGGQETQYF. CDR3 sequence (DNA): TGTGCCAGCTCCAAAGCCCAAGCAGGGGGCCAAGAGACCCAGTACTTC.

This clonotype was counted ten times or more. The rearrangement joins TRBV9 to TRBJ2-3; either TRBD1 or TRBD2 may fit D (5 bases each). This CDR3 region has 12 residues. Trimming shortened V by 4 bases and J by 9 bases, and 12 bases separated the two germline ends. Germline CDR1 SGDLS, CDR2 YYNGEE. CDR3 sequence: CASSTGPGTQYF. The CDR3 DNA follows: TGTGCCAGCAGCACGGGGCCGGGAACGCAGTATTTT.

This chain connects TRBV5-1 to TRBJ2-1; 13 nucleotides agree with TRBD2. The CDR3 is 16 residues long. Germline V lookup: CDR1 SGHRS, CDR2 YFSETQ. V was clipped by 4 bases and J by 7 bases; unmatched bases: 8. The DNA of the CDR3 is TGCGCCAGCAGCGTAGGACTAGCGGGAGCGCTTAATGAGCAGTTCTTC. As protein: CASSVGLAGALNEQFF. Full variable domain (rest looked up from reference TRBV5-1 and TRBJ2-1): KAGVTQTPRYLIKTRGQQVTLSCSPISGHRSVSWYQQTPGQGLQFLFEYFSETQRNKGNFPGRFSGRQFSNSRSEMNVSTLELGDSALYLCASSVGLAGALNEQFFGPGTRLTVL.